What follows are 25 T cell receptor beta chains derived from one specimen sequenced in a study of blood T cell repertoires in COVID-19. Only in-frame clones appear in the TCRdb table, and some are missing; sequencing was by immunoSEQ multiplex PCR. The sample gives about 98,000 clones, 81% of which show up once; roughly 10% is in the top ten. The source material was peripheral blood. These receptors all come from a woman older than 75 with acute or convalescent COVID-19.

The chain couples TRBV10-3 to TRBJ2-1; a weak D match, TRBD1 (6 bases). Germline values: CDR1 ENHRY, CDR2 SYGVKD. The CDR3 is 14 amino acids. V shed 6 bases and J shed 5 bases, with 14 bases lying between them. DNA of the CDR3: TGTGCCATCAGCACGACGCAGGGGAACAATGAGCAGTTCTTC. Translation gives CAISTTQGNNEQFF.

CDR3 bases: TGTGCCACCAGCGCTCCGAGGGGGGGAACGTCTAGGTATGGCTACACCTTC. Protein product: CATSAPRGGTSRYGYTF. The rearrangement joins TRBV24-1 to TRBJ1-2; D might be TRBD1 (6 bases). Germline V gene data show CDR1 as KGHDR and CDR2 as SFDVKD. CDR3 length equals 17 residues. V was shortened by 7 bases and J by 5 bases, with 25 bases between the two germline ends.

This rearrangement joins TRBV10-3 to TRBJ2-7, with 9 bases matching TRBD1. With V trimmed by 6 bases and J by 3 bases, 0 bases remained unmatched. The CDR3 consists of 12 residues. Germline V lookup: CDR1 ENHRY, CDR2 SYGVKD. DNA for the CDR3: TGTGCCATCAGGGACAGGGGCTACGAGCAGTACGTC. It yields the protein CAIRDRGYEQYV.

The chain combines TRBV21-1 with TRBJ2-1; the table's D call of TRBD1 was not tested on the DNA. TRBV21-1 is annotated as a pseudogene. The CDR3 loop spans 15 amino acids. CDR3 bases: TGTGCCAGCAGCAAGGGAAGGGAAGGGGAAAATGAGCAGTTCTTC. Translated, it gives CASSKGREGENEQFF.

With regard to this clone: Other nucleotide sequences in the sample specify the same CDR3. The V gene is TRBV6-2 or TRBV6-3, the J gene TRBJ1-1; no definite D call. Germline CDR1 reads MNHEY; CDR2 reads SVGEGT. This CDR3 is built from 13 residues. V dropped 2 bases and J dropped 1 base, with 5 bases sitting between them. The CDR3 reads CASSYGQNTEAFF. The CDR3 DNA is TGTGCCAGCAGTTACGGGCAGAACACTGAAGCTTTCTTT.

J is TRBJ1-2 and V is TRBV24-1, with 7 positions matching TRBD1. The CDR3 is made up of 15 amino acids. Germline trimming cut 7 bases from V and 4 bases from J; bases unmatched to any gene: 11. In germline, CDR1 is KGHDR, CDR2 SFDVKD. For the CDR3, the DNA is TGTGCCACCAGACTCTTCTCGGGACAGCTCTATGGCTACACCTTC. Residues: CATRLFSGQLYGYTF.

The V and J genes are TRBV2 and TRBJ1-1, with D unclear. The V and J ends lost 7 bases and 1 base respectively, with 7 bases between them. Looked up from germline, CDR1 is SNHLY and CDR2 is FYNNEI. This CDR3 comprises 12 residues. The CDR3 nucleotides are TGTGCCAGCACACTTCAGAACACTGAAGCTTTCTTT. It translates to CASTLQNTEAFF.

V and J are TRBV19 and TRBJ1-4; unclear D gene. V was cut by 8 bases and J by 10 bases, with 8 bases left in between. The CDR3 is 10 residues long. CDR1 is LNHDA, CDR2 SQIVND, per germline (reference sequence). The CDR3 region has the DNA TGTGCCAGTTCCGCCGGAAAACTGTTTTTT. It specifies CASSAGKLFF.

This clone was recorded only once. The gene calls are TRBV9 and TRBJ2-3; weak D call: TRBD1 (6 bases). The V end lost 3 bases, the J end lost 5 bases, and 13 bases lay between the germline ends. Germline CDR1 reads SGDLS; CDR2 reads YYNGEE. The CDR3 totals 14 residues. The CDR3 is CASSAGQPRDTQYF. The CDR3 DNA reads TGTGCCAGCAGCGCCGGACAGCCCCGAGATACGCAGTATTTT.

Remarks on this clone: The same CDR3 can be traced to other DNA sequences in this sample. The chain links TRBV12-3 or TRBV12-4 to TRBJ1-1, with D unclear. The length of the CDR3 is 13 residues. V lost 6 bases and J lost 5, with 13 bases in between. The CDR3 coding sequence is TGTGCCAGCAGCCCGCGGGGAGGGACTGAAGCTTTCTTT. It is translated as CASSPRGGTEAFF.

This clone was seen just once. The gene calls are TRBV5-4 and TRBJ2-1, with TRBD2 matching 7 bases. This CDR3 is built from 15 residues. Germline V gene lookup returns CDR1 SGHNT and CDR2 YYREEE (reference sequence). Trimming at V came to 4 bases and at J to 4 bases, leaving 8 bases not matched to a gene. CDR3 bases: TGTGCCAGCAGCCCAAACGGGGGGATATACAATGAGCAGTTCTTC. Its protein is CASSPNGGIYNEQFF.

In DNA, the CDR3 is TGTGCCAGCAACCAACCCGGGAAAACCTACGAGCAGTACGTC. Translated: CASNQPGKTYEQYV. V and J are TRBV6-6 and TRBJ2-7; a possible D gene is TRBD2 (5 bases). Between the trimmed V and J ends, which lost 7 bases and 2 bases, there was a span of 15 bases. The CDR3 is made up of 14 amino acids. The V gene's germline CDR1 is MNHNY and CDR2 SVGAGI (reference sequence).

The gene calls are TRBV11-2 and TRBJ1-6; 7 bases line up with TRBD1. This CDR3 region has 18 residues. The germline gives CDR1 SGHAT, CDR2 FQNNGV. Trimming cost V 2 bases and J 9 bases; bases outside gene matches: 16. CDR3 in DNA: TGTGCCAGCAGCTTAACTTACCTCACAGGGGCCGGGGGTTCACCCCTCCACTTT. It encodes CASSLTYLTGAGGSPLHF.

The gene calls are TRBV29-1 and TRBJ1-2, with D possibly matching TRBD1 (5 bases). This CDR3 is built from 15 residues. The germline V and J ends were trimmed by 4 bases and 2 bases, with 17 bases remaining between them. From germline, CDR1 is SQVTM and CDR2 ANQGSEA. The CDR3 DNA follows: TGCAGCGTTGCTACTCCCGCTCGGGGGAACTATGGCTACACCTTC. Protein product: CSVATPARGNYGYTF.

By its share, this clone is medium-sized. V and J are TRBV9 and TRBJ2-1; TRBD2 matches 11 bases. The CDR3 has 15 residues. CDR1 is SGDLS and CDR2 is YYNGEE in the germline V gene. The ends lost 6 bases at V and 0 bases at J; junction bases unmatched: 2. DNA for the CDR3: TGTGCCAGCACTAGCGGGGGGACCTCCTACAATGAGCAGTTCTTC. Amino acids: CASTSGGTSYNEQFF.

The gene calls are TRBV5-1 and TRBJ1-1, with 8 bases aligning to TRBD1. This CDR3 is built from 15 residues. V dropped 4 bases and J dropped 3; count of bases not matched to a gene: 8. Per the germline V gene, CDR1 is SGHRS and CDR2 is YFSETQ. CDR3 in DNA: TGCGCCAGCAGCCTAAGACAGGGGCCGGACACTGAAGCTTTCTTT. Its translation is CASSLRQGPDTEAFF.

V usage is TRBV23-1 and J usage is TRBJ1-3; D possibly corresponds to TRBD1 (6 bases). TRBV23-1 belongs to the ORF category, with a function that is uncertain. Trimming took 6 bases from V and 0 from J, leaving 27 bases between them. CDR3 size: 20 residues. The CDR3 nucleotides are TGCGCCAGCAGGGGGGATACGGGACACCTGAATCTCCCCTCTGGAAACACCATATATTTT. As protein: CASRGDTGHLNLPSGNTIYF.

The genes are TRBV28 and TRBJ1-5; the D is unclear. V lost 8 bases and J lost 1, with 6 bases in between. Germline V gives CDR1 MDHEN, CDR2 SYDVKM. The CDR3 covers 12 residues. The CDR3 sequence: CASRGSNQPQHF. Written as DNA, the CDR3 is TGTGCCAGCCGAGGAAGCAATCAGCCCCAGCATTTT.

This sequence joins TRBV7-6 and TRBJ1-6, with 8 bases lining up with TRBD1. Trimming cost V 5 bases and J 6 bases; bases outside gene matches: 12. The length of the CDR3 is 17 residues. Germline-derived CDR1 and CDR2 are SGHVS and FNYEAQ. The CDR3 DNA sequence: TGTGCCAGCAGCCTATCGGCACAGGGGGAGGGTAATTCACCCCTCCACTTT. Residues: CASSLSAQGEGNSPLHF. Variable domain in full (rest from reference TRBV7-6 and TRBJ1-6): GAGVSQSPRYKVTKRGQDVALRCDPISGHVSLYWYRQALGQGPEFLTYFNYEAQQDKSGLPNDRFSAERPEGSISTLTIQRTEQRDSAMYRCASSLSAQGEGNSPLHFGNGTRLTVT.

The chain couples TRBV6-5 to TRBJ1-5; a weak D match, TRBD1 (6 bases). The V end was cut by 0 bases, the J end by 7 bases, with 10 bases between. Germline V CDR1 and CDR2: MNHEY, SVGAGI. The CDR3 covers 14 residues. CDR3 in amino acids: CASSYSKGGQPQHF. In nucleotides, the CDR3 is TGTGCCAGCAGTTACTCGAAGGGGGGGCAGCCCCAGCATTTT.

The V call is TRBV4-3, the J call TRBJ1-1; 7 positions match TRBD1. V shed 0 bases and J 2 bases; nucleotides not matched to a gene: 6. Looked up from germline, CDR1 is LGHNA and CDR2 is YSLEER. This CDR3 region has 16 residues. The CDR3 reads CASSQDENRGNTEAFF. The CDR3 DNA reads as TGCGCCAGCAGCCAAGATGAGAACAGGGGAAACACTGAAGCTTTCTTT.

CDR3 nucleotides: TGTGCCAGCAGCTCGCAGGGCGCGAGCTCTGGAAACACCATATATTTT. Translated, it gives CASSSQGASSGNTIYF. The J gene is TRBJ1-3, the V gene TRBV7-2, with a tentative D call TRBD1 (5 bases). The CDR3 has 16 residues. The V gene's germline CDR1 is SGHTA and CDR2 FQGNSA. V was pared by 4 bases and J by 0 bases, with 13 bases between. The whole variable domain, remainder taken from reference TRBV7-2 and TRBJ1-3, is GAGVSQSPSNKVTEKGKDVELRCDPISGHTALYWYRQSLGQGLEFLIYFQGNSAPDKSGLPSDRFSAERTGGSVSTLTIQRTQQEDSAVYLCASSSQGASSGNTIYFGEGSWLTVV.

This clone has a handful of counts. The chain has TRBV29-1 and TRBJ1-2; no reliable D call. Germline V lookup: CDR1 SQVTM, CDR2 ANQGSEA. V was clipped by 4 bases and J by 2 bases, with 5 bases between them. The CDR3 contains 11 residues. The CDR3 bases are TGCAGCGTTGGTTTAAACTATGGCTACACCTTC. This codes for CSVGLNYGYTF.

The chain's CDR3 is CASRRDRNTEAFF. The DNA for the CDR3 is TGTGCCAGTCGCCGGGACAGGAACACTGAAGCTTTCTTT. The rearrangement links TRBV19 to TRBJ1-1; 7 bases agree with TRBD1. Germline trimming cut 8 bases from V and 1 base from J; bases unmatched to any gene: 4. The CDR3 length is 13 residues. Germline V CDR1 and CDR2: LNHDA, SQIVND (reference sequence). Filled out from reference TRBV19 and TRBJ1-1, the complete variable domain reads DGGITQSPKYLFRKEGQNVTLSCEQNLNHDAMYWYRQDPGQGLRLIYYSQIVNDFQKGDIAEGYSVSREKKESFPLTVTSAQKNPTAFYLCASRRDRNTEAFFGQGTRLTVV.

The chain joins TRBV28 to TRBJ1-1; D is ambiguous. Germline V CDR1 and CDR2: MDHEN, SYDVKM. CDR3 length equals 17 residues. V lost 5 bases and J 7 bases, leaving 26 bases between the germline ends. The CDR3 DNA reads as TGTGCCAGCAGTCCATCCCGCTACCGGAGCGACCGCTATGAAGCTTTCTTT. Amino acids: CASSPSRYRSDRYEAFF.